This entry concerns a single T cell receptor (beta chain). This sample is drawn from a study of blood T cell repertoires in COVID-19. Study in general: Researchers got acute and convalescent COVID-19 samples from the United States, Italy and Spain. In each case, the material was cDNA or gDNA derived from T cells, B-cell-depleted T cells, or PBMCs.

Per the study methods: Amplification of reference gene primers provided the estimated nucleated cell counts. TCRdb's table, derived via immunoSEQ multiplex PCR, lists solely in-frame clones and lacks some. The DNA was the basis for D and trimming; V, J and clone size are from that table. The repertoire has tens of thousands of clones, 87% of them found once; the top ten carry approximately 7.2%. J gave up 3 bases and V 6 bases, and 7 bases lay outside the gene matches. The V gene's germline CDR1 is LGHDT and CDR2 YNNKEL (reference sequence). The length of the CDR3 is 14 residues. The sequence was collected from a human donor in a cohort sampled during active COVID-19. Material for sequencing was peripheral blood. The V gene is TRBV3-1 (or the pseudogene TRBV3-2), the J gene TRBJ2-7; 8 bases are a match to TRBD1. DNA of the CDR3: TGTGCCAGCAGATCTTCGACAGGGGACTACGAGCAGTACTTC. Protein sequence: CASRSSTGDYEQYF.